This T cell receptor beta chain was retrieved from a study of vaccination effects on CD4 cells after COVID-19. Study findings and constraints: At late timepoints after vaccination, vaccine- and infection-induced clones shrank markedly.

CDR3 length: 16 amino acids. The junction had 11 bases not matched to a gene; V was cut back by 2 bases and J by 4 bases. Germline CDR1 and CDR2: SNHLY and FYNNEI. About this clone itself: Its antigen is still unknown.

Profiled with immunoSEQ multiplex PCR; TCRdb holds only in-frame clones, not every one. The data show tens of thousands of clones, roughly 77% seen once. CD4+ T cells specific for antigen were expanded with viral peptide pools by the ViraFEST assay before sequencing. Researchers isolated CD4+ T cells once roughly ten days of culture had elapsed. A positive SARS-CoV-2 PCR test fell between March and December 2020. Cells had half their medium changed to IL-2 medium on days 3 and 7. The chain joins TRBV2 to TRBJ2-7; TRBD1 agrees at 7 bases. Specimen: CD4+ T cells from PBMCs cultured with HIV peptides, collected before COVID-19 vaccination. Documented subset: HIV-1 Nef peptide pool negative control/reference culture. The receptor comes from a human donor who had a prior SARS-CoV-2 infection. The CDR3 loop reads CASSENPGTAEYEQYF. CDR3 DNA sequence: TGTGCCAGCAGTGAAAATCCCGGGACAGCTGAATACGAGCAGTACTTC.